The 11 T cell receptor beta chains reported below all come from one sample, sequenced in a study of shared clonotypes between healthy human individuals. Clones were sequenced by immunoSEQ multiplex PCR, and TCRdb holds only the in-frame ones, with some missing. This table has hundreds of thousands of clones, more than 70% appearing once. The sequencing sample was made of memory CD4+ T cells sorted from blood. Indicated subset: CD45RA-negative fraction. The source of these receptors is a woman in her thirties in good health.

This chain uses TRBV10-3 with TRBJ2-1; TRBD1 matches at 8 bases. The J segment lost 7 bases and the V segment lost 9 bases, leaving 11 bases of the junction unmatched. The CDR3 runs to 14 residues. Germline V CDR1 and CDR2: ENHRY, SYGVKD. The CDR3 DNA sequence: TGTGCCATGCAGTTAGGACAGGGAAATAATGAGCAGTTCTTC. Translating it yields CAMQLGQGNNEQFF.

This clone was seen more than once but under ten times. Within the sample, other DNA sequences also encode this same CDR3. The chain's CDR3 is CASSIDRDYEQYF. DNA of the CDR3: TGTGCCAGTAGTATTGACAGAGACTACGAGCAGTACTTC. This sequence joins TRBV19 and TRBJ2-7; D is perhaps TRBD1 (5 bases). V was cut by 3 bases and J by 3 bases, with 9 bases left in between. This CDR3 comprises 13 residues. Germline V gene sequence: CDR1 LNHDA, CDR2 SQIVND (reference sequence). Full variable domain (outside the CDR3, taken from reference TRBV19 and TRBJ2-7): DGGITQSPKYLFRKEGQNVTLSCEQNLNHDAMYWYRQDPGQGLRLIYYSQIVNDFQKGDIAEGYSVSREKKESFPLTVTSAQKNPTAFYLCASSIDRDYEQYFGPGTRLTVT.

This chain links TRBV10-3 with TRBJ2-7; TRBD1 agrees at 9 bases. Losses at the gene ends were 6 bases for V and 9 bases for J; bases not matched to a gene: 12. Germline V gives CDR1 ENHRY, CDR2 SYGVKD. The CDR3 runs to 14 residues. The CDR3 region is CAISTGTGFLGQYF. Here the CDR3 DNA reads TGTGCCATCAGCACCGGGACAGGGTTTTTGGGGCAGTACTTC.

The V gene is TRBV4-1, the J gene TRBJ1-1; D gene unclear. Deletions cut 5 bases from V and 6 bases from J, with 16 bases between. The CDR3 covers 14 residues. Germline V gene sequence: CDR1 MGHRA, CDR2 YSYEKL. Here the CDR3 reads CASSSPLGPSEAFF. The CDR3 DNA sequence: TGCGCCAGCAGCTCCCCTTTGGGCCCCTCTGAAGCTTTCTTT.

The chain couples TRBV19 to TRBJ1-5, with D possibly matching TRBD1 (6 bases). Germline V CDR1 and CDR2: LNHDA, SQIVND (reference sequence). This CDR3 comprises 16 residues. V lost 4 bases to trimming and J lost 1 base, with 14 bases between them. The CDR3 DNA reads TGTGCCAGTAGTACCCCCACAGGGAGCAGCAATCAGCCCCAGCATTTT. Translation gives CASSTPTGSSNQPQHF.

This clone was seen a handful of times. The chain has TRBV29-1 and TRBJ1-2; 11 nucleotides agree with TRBD1. After removal of 7 bases from V and 5 bases from J, the junction contained 6 bases not matched to a gene. Per the germline V gene, CDR1 is SQVTM and CDR2 is ANQGSEA. The CDR3 sequence is 13 residues long. The CDR3 DNA sequence: TGCAGCGCCCAGAGGGACAGGGGGTATGGCTACACCTTC. Translated, it gives CSAQRDRGYGYTF.

This chain connects TRBV4-1 to TRBJ1-1; tentative D call: TRBD1 (5 bases). Trimming removed 2 bases at V and 6 bases at J, with 13 bases between. Germline values: CDR1 MGHRA, CDR2 YSYEKL. The CDR3 covers 14 residues. The CDR3 sequence: CASSQHQGVAEAFF. As DNA, the CDR3 is TGCGCCAGCAGCCAACACCAAGGGGTGGCTGAAGCTTTCTTT.

The CDR3 nucleotides are TGTGCCAGCAGCCCCCAGACAGGACAATCGAGCTATGGCTACACCTTC. Protein: CASSPQTGQSSYGYTF. This sequence joins TRBV7-9 and TRBJ1-2, with a possible D match to TRBD1 (6 bases). The germline V gene encodes CDR1 SEHNR and CDR2 FQNEAQ (reference sequence). V was trimmed by 5 bases and J by 4 bases, leaving 20 bases between them. The CDR3 runs 16 residues.

The rearrangement joins TRBV5-1 to TRBJ1-1; D is perhaps TRBD1 (6 bases). Trimming left V 2 bases short and J 1 base short, with 12 bases between. This CDR3 is built from 15 residues. Germline CDR1 SGHRS, CDR2 YFSETQ. CDR3 in amino acids: CASSFQGRKNTEAFF. CDR3 coding DNA: TGCGCCAGCAGCTTTCAGGGGAGGAAGAACACTGAAGCTTTCTTT.

This CDR3 reads CASSISGTQYF. As DNA, the CDR3 is TGTGCCAGCAGCATCAGTGGGACCCAGTACTTC. The chain uses TRBV5-6 and TRBJ2-5; D is unresolved. Germline V gives CDR1 SGHDT, CDR2 YYEEEE. Trimming left V 4 bases short and J 7 bases short, with 8 bases between. The CDR3 runs 11 residues.

This clone was observed a single time. The chain couples TRBV28 to TRBJ2-2; 12 bases fit TRBD1. The CDR3 sequence is 16 residues long. Germline V gene data show CDR1 as MDHEN and CDR2 as SYDVKM. The V segment lost 5 bases and the J segment 8 bases; nucleotides outside the gene matches: 9. The CDR3 spells CASSGGTGGFLGELFF. Here the CDR3 DNA reads TGTGCCAGCAGTGGGGGGACAGGGGGCTTTCTTGGGGAGCTGTTTTTT.